These 31 T cell receptor beta chains came from one sample sequenced in a study of blood T cell repertoires in COVID-19. The repertoire was sequenced with immunoSEQ multiplex PCR; TCRdb's copy has only in-frame clones and lacks some. The data hold about 250,000 clones, with over 80% observed a single time. The specimen sequenced was PBMCs or T cells enriched from blood (not recorded which). The receptors derive from a woman aged 25 to 39 with acute COVID-19.

V gene TRBV2 combines with J gene TRBJ2-7; TRBD1 matches at 8 bases. J was trimmed by 3 bases and V by 8 bases; bases with no gene match: 3. Germline CDR1 and CDR2: SNHLY and FYNNEI. This CDR3 is built from 12 residues. The CDR3 loop is CASQGADYEQYF. The CDR3 DNA follows: TGTGCCAGCCAGGGGGCCGACTACGAGCAGTACTTC.

This clone was counted only a few times. This sequence joins TRBV10-3 and TRBJ1-3; D gene unclear. V lost 10 bases and J lost 0, with 10 bases in between. This CDR3 is built from 13 residues. Germline V gene data show CDR1 as ENHRY and CDR2 as SYGVKD. Written as DNA, the CDR3 is TGTGCCACCAATGACATCTCTGGAAACACCATATATTTT. The encoded protein is CATNDISGNTIYF.

The V call is TRBV29-1, the J call TRBJ1-2, with a weak D call TRBD1 (5 bases). Germline V lookup: CDR1 SQVTM, CDR2 ANQGSEA. V shed 7 bases and J shed 3 bases, with 12 bases lying between them. CDR3 length equals 12 residues. CDR3 sequence: CSANWGDYGYTF. The CDR3 DNA reads TGCAGCGCTAACTGGGGGGACTATGGCTACACCTTC.

This chain joins TRBV27 and TRBJ1-2; D is perhaps TRBD1 (5 bases). CDR3 length: 14 amino acids. Trimming stripped 4 bases from V and 1 base from J, with 10 bases between. CDR1 MNHEY and CDR2 SMNVEV come from the germline V gene (reference sequence). CDR3 coding DNA: TGTGCCAGCAGTTCAGACAGATATAACTATGGCTACACCTTC. It translates to CASSSDRYNYGYTF.

The J gene is TRBJ1-4, the V gene TRBV19; 7 bases map to TRBD1. V was pared by 9 bases and J by 0 bases, with 7 bases of the junction left unmatched. The germline V gene has CDR1 LNHDA and CDR2 SQIVND (reference sequence). The length of the CDR3 is 15 residues. CDR3 in amino acids: CASTTQGATNEKLFF. CDR3 DNA: TGTGCCAGCACGACTCAGGGGGCAACTAATGAAAAACTGTTTTTT.

The rearrangement uses TRBV29-1 and TRBJ2-2; D might be TRBD2 (6 bases). With 2 bases removed from V and 6 bases from J, the gap between germline ends came to 10 bases. The germline V gene has CDR1 SQVTM and CDR2 ANQGSEA. This CDR3 contains 13 residues. CDR3 region: CSVESREAGELFF. As DNA, the CDR3 is TGCAGCGTTGAATCCAGGGAGGCCGGGGAGCTGTTTTTT.

This chain links TRBV5-6 with TRBJ1-2; D possibly corresponds to TRBD1 (5 bases). With 0 bases removed from V and 2 bases from J, the gap between germline ends came to 11 bases. Germline-derived CDR1 and CDR2 are SGHDT and YYEEEE. This CDR3 is built from 15 residues. This CDR3 is CASSLVGHTNYGYTF. The CDR3, as DNA: TGTGCCAGCAGCTTGGTCGGACACACAAACTATGGCTACACCTTC.

The rearrangement joins TRBV6-5 to TRBJ1-2; D is possibly TRBD1 (6 bases). V was shortened by 8 bases and J by 1 base, with 17 bases between the two germline ends. The CDR3 totals 15 residues. The germline gives CDR1 MNHEY, CDR2 SVGAGI. The CDR3 reads CASLSLGHYNYGYTF. The CDR3, as DNA: TGTGCCAGCCTTAGCCTGGGACATTATAACTATGGCTACACCTTC.

The chain links TRBV24-1 to TRBJ2-5, with 12 bases that match TRBD2. This CDR3 is 16 amino acids long. V lost 4 bases to trimming and J lost 4 bases; unmatched junction nucleotides: 6. Per the germline V gene, CDR1 is KGHDR and CDR2 is SFDVKD. For the CDR3, the DNA is TGTGCCACCAGTGAGGCTGGGACTAGCGGGTCAGAGACCCAGTACTTC. This codes for CATSEAGTSGSETQYF.

This rearrangement joins TRBV27 to TRBJ2-5; tentative D call: TRBD1 (5 bases). Deletions cut 4 bases from V and 4 bases from J, with 13 bases between. The V gene's germline CDR1 is MNHEY and CDR2 SMNVEV (reference sequence). This CDR3 comprises 14 residues. CDR3 loop: CASSSGQIGETQYF. In DNA form, the CDR3 reads TGTGCCAGCAGTTCCGGACAAATCGGAGAGACCCAGTACTTC.

This clone appeared once. CDR3 nucleotide sequence: TGTGCCAGCAGCTTGGGGACAGGGCCCATACAAATGAACACTGAAGCTTTCTTT. Its translation: CASSLGTGPIQMNTEAFF. The chain employs TRBV5-8 and TRBJ1-1, with 8 nucleotides matching TRBD1. The V segment lost 0 bases and the J segment 0 bases; nucleotides outside the gene matches: 10. The CDR3 extends over 18 amino acids. Germline CDR1 reads SGHTS; CDR2 reads YDEGEE.

The CDR3: CASSAEVVNYGYTF. DNA for the CDR3: TGTGCCAGCAGCGCGGAGGTGGTGAACTATGGCTACACCTTC. The chain combines TRBV7-8 with TRBJ1-2; D unclear. This CDR3 is 14 amino acids long. V lost 5 bases to trimming and J lost 2 bases, with 12 bases between them. CDR1 and CDR2 (germline): SGHVS, FQNEAQ.

The CDR3 DNA sequence: TGTGCCAGCAGGCCGGGACAGTTCTATGGCTACACCTTC. Translating gives CASRPGQFYGYTF. The chain links TRBV27 to TRBJ1-2, with TRBD1 matching over 7 bases. Germline assignment: CDR1 MNHEY and CDR2 SMNVEV (reference sequence). The V segment lost 6 bases and the J segment 4 bases; nucleotides outside the gene matches: 5. The CDR3 contains 13 residues.

V is TRBV6-5 and J is TRBJ1-1; tentative D call: TRBD1 (5 bases). Trimming stripped 10 bases from V and 0 bases from J, with 15 bases between. Germline V gene sequence: CDR1 MNHEY, CDR2 SVGAGI. The CDR3 extends over 14 amino acids. Written as DNA, the CDR3 is TGTGCCACCTACTCGACAGTCATGAACACTGAAGCTTTCTTT. Translation gives CATYSTVMNTEAFF.

The count of this clone is one. The rearrangement joins TRBV7-2 to TRBJ2-6, with a tentative D call TRBD1 (7 bases). Germline V lookup: CDR1 SGHTA, CDR2 FQGNSA. The V end was cut by 5 bases, the J end by 0 bases, with 14 bases between. CDR3 size: 17 residues. CDR3 DNA: TGTGCCAGCAGCGTGACAGGGACTGTCTCTGGGGCCAACGTCCTGACTTTC. Translated: CASSVTGTVSGANVLTF.

V is TRBV5-5 and J is TRBJ1-1; D not resolved. Germline V gene sequence: CDR1 SGHKS, CDR2 YYEKEE (reference sequence). The CDR3 runs to 17 residues. Trimming took 2 bases from V and 1 from J, leaving 18 bases between them. The CDR3 is CASSLDGGSESNTEAFF. CDR3 coding DNA: TGTGCCAGCAGCTTAGATGGCGGCAGCGAATCGAACACTGAAGCTTTCTTT.

The chain has TRBV29-1 and TRBJ2-3, with TRBD2 as a possible D gene (5 bases). The V end was cut by 5 bases, the J end by 1 base, with 10 bases between. The CDR3 is 13 residues long. From germline, CDR1 is SQVTM and CDR2 ANQGSEA. DNA for the CDR3: TGCAGCGTTAATCGGCGGGGCACAGATACGCAGTATTTT. Translation: CSVNRRGTDTQYF.

This chain connects TRBV30 to TRBJ2-1; 10 bases agree with TRBD2. This CDR3 region has 14 residues. Germline V gene data show CDR1 as GTSNPN and CDR2 as SVGIG (reference sequence). After removal of 1 base from V and 6 bases from J, the junction contained 3 bases not matched to a gene. As DNA, the CDR3 is TGTGCCTGGAGTGAAGCGGGGGGGGGCAATGAGCAGTTCTTC. Residues: CAWSEAGGGNEQFF.

The CDR3 region is CASSLGGGDETQYF. For the CDR3, the DNA is TGTGCCAGCAGCCTTGGGGGCGGCGACGAAACCCAGTACTTC. The chain combines TRBV7-9 with TRBJ2-5; D perhaps matches TRBD1 (6 bases). This CDR3 region has 14 residues. Germline-derived CDR1 and CDR2 are SEHNR and FQNEAQ (reference sequence). V was trimmed by 5 bases and J by 8 bases, leaving 18 bases between them.

This clone was detected once. This chain links TRBV4-3 with TRBJ1-6, with D possibly being TRBD1 (6 bases). Trimming removed 3 bases at V and 13 bases at J, with 10 bases between. Germline V gene sequence: CDR1 LGHNA, CDR2 YSLEER. This CDR3 contains 12 residues. The CDR3 DNA is TGCGCCAGCAGCCACCCCGACAGGCCCCTCCACTTT. Its protein product is CASSHPDRPLHF.

The chain joins TRBV27 to TRBJ1-1; 11 bases are a match to TRBD1. J gave up 2 bases and V 4 bases, and 3 bases lay outside the gene matches. This CDR3 spans 15 amino acids. Germline V gene data show CDR1 as MNHEY and CDR2 as SMNVEV (reference sequence). CDR3 protein: CASSSDRGRNTEAFF. The CDR3 coding sequence is TGTGCCAGCAGTTCGGACAGGGGGCGAAACACTGAAGCTTTCTTT.

This chain joins TRBV30 and TRBJ1-1, with TRBD1 as a possible D gene (6 bases). CDR1 is GTSNPN, CDR2 SVGIG, per germline (reference sequence). The CDR3 totals 13 residues. Deletions cut 4 bases from V and 4 bases from J, with 13 bases between. CDR3 in DNA: TGTGCCTGGAAGGGGGGGGCGGTCACTGAAGCTTTCTTT. It specifies CAWKGGAVTEAFF.

V is TRBV4-2 and J is TRBJ1-5; D may be TRBD1 (5 bases). Trimming removed 0 bases at V and 6 bases at J, with 9 bases between. Per germline, CDR1 LGHNA and CDR2 YNFKEQ. The CDR3 spans 14 residues. As DNA, the CDR3 is TGTGCCAGCAGCCAAGAGGGGCCAAGTCAGCCCCAGCATTTT. It yields the protein CASSQEGPSQPQHF.

This chain uses TRBV4-2 with TRBJ1-5, with unresolved D. CDR3 length: 16 residues. The germline V and J ends were trimmed by 0 bases and 3 bases, with 12 bases remaining between them. Germline V gene sequence: CDR1 LGHNA, CDR2 YNFKEQ. The CDR3 reads CASSQETGSNNQPQHF. CDR3 DNA: TGTGCCAGCAGCCAAGAGACTGGTTCAAACAATCAGCCCCAGCATTTT.

This chain connects TRBV4-1 to TRBJ1-4; 7 bases line up with TRBD1. This CDR3 has 17 amino acids. Per germline, CDR1 MGHRA and CDR2 YSYEKL. V gave up 4 bases and J gave up 6 bases; unmatched junction bases: 14. The CDR3 protein is CASSLTPRGGTDEKLFF. In nucleotides, the CDR3 is TGCGCCAGCAGCCTAACCCCCAGGGGCGGGACAGATGAAAAACTGTTTTTT.

The V and J genes are TRBV4-1 and TRBJ1-5, with 9 bases aligning to TRBD1. CDR3 length equals 15 residues. Germline trimming cut 1 base from V and 7 bases from J; bases unmatched to any gene: 5. Germline loops: CDR1 MGHRA, CDR2 YSYEKL. The CDR3 protein is CASSQGQQGAQPQHF. Here the CDR3 DNA reads TGCGCCAGCAGCCAAGGGCAACAGGGGGCCCAGCCCCAGCATTTT.

The chain couples TRBV4-1 to TRBJ1-1; 9 bases fit TRBD1. The CDR3 spans 20 residues. V shed 4 bases, J shed 0 bases, and the junction held 18 bases outside the gene matches. Germline-derived CDR1 and CDR2 are MGHRA and YSYEKL. CDR3: CASSLLEPGQGKFLNTEAFF. DNA of the CDR3: TGCGCCAGCAGCCTCCTCGAACCAGGACAGGGGAAGTTCTTGAACACTGAAGCTTTCTTT.

V and J are TRBV5-6 and TRBJ1-2; D ambiguous. This CDR3 contains 13 residues. Trimming left V 6 bases short and J 1 base short, with 10 bases between. Germline V CDR1 and CDR2: SGHDT, YYEEEE. The CDR3 bases are TGTGCCAGCACCTCAGCGGGTAACTATGGCTACACCTTC. As protein: CASTSAGNYGYTF.

This clone was observed many times. The V call is TRBV25-1, the J call TRBJ2-1, with unresolved D. CDR1 is MGHDK, CDR2 SYGVNS, per germline. Trimming left V 8 bases short and J 3 bases short, with 2 bases between. The CDR3 totals 10 residues. The CDR3 DNA is TGTGCCAGCCTCTACAATGAGCAGTTCTTC. Translating gives CASLYNEQFF.

The chain has TRBV5-1 and TRBJ2-1; perhaps TRBD1 as D (5 bases). The CDR3 loop spans 16 amino acids. Germline-derived CDR1 and CDR2 are SGHRS and YFSETQ. Trimming left V 4 bases short and J 4 bases short, with 18 bases between. The CDR3 loop is CASSPLDSFLYNEQFF. In DNA, the CDR3 is TGCGCCAGCAGCCCGCTCGACAGTTTTCTTTACAATGAGCAGTTCTTC.

V is TRBV7-8 and J is TRBJ1-2; the D is unclear. Trimming removed 3 bases at V and 5 bases at J, with 10 bases between. Per the germline V gene, CDR1 is SGHVS and CDR2 is FQNEAQ. The CDR3 consists of 13 residues. The CDR3: CASSFYVPYGYTF. The CDR3 DNA sequence: TGTGCCAGCAGCTTTTATGTTCCTTATGGCTACACCTTC.